Listed below are T cell receptor beta chains from one sample, sequenced in a study of cytomegalovirus exposure and HLA in healthy donors. Clones were sequenced by immunoSEQ multiplex PCR, and TCRdb holds only the in-frame ones, with some missing. The sample records about 200,000 clones, 83% being singletons. Sequencing was carried out using PBMCs. These receptors were collected from a young woman in good health and CMV-seronegative. Each CDR3 is given with its conserved first and last residue. Each record gives: J gene, D gene, V gene, CDR3 protein. The D gene is left open where the match is weak.

TRBJ2-5	.	TRBV5-1	CASSLGGTQETQYF
TRBJ2-1	TRBD2	TRBV5-1	CASSFTGGRLYNEQFF
TRBJ2-4	TRBD2	TRBV9	CASSREGGHRNKNIQYF
TRBJ2-3	.	TRBV11-2	CASSFLSDTQYF
TRBJ1-2	.	TRBV30	CAWTPRAWANYGYTF
TRBJ2-2	.	TRBV30	CAWSVIADPGELFF
TRBJ1-4	.	TRBV14	CASSPGRGANEKLFF
TRBJ2-2	.	TRBV2	CASSDYITGELFF
TRBJ2-2	TRBD2	TRBV2	CASRKLAGRTGELFF
TRBJ2-3	.	TRBV11-1	CASSSRVRATDTQYF
TRBJ2-5	TRBD2	TRBV27	CASSSLEREVSQETQYF
TRBJ1-1	.	TRBV9	CASSVDFLTEAFF
TRBJ2-1	TRBD2	TRBV28	CASSPLGSGSNGEQFF
TRBJ1-5	TRBD1	TRBV28	CASRRTGVSNQPQHF
TRBJ2-5	TRBD2	TRBV18	CASSPLAGEETQYF
TRBJ2-2	TRBD2	TRBV7-2	CASSSPISGSGELFF
TRBJ2-5	.	TRBV25-1	CASSEFSVETQYF
TRBJ1-2	TRBD1	TRBV6-1	CASSSTGENYGYTF
TRBJ1-3	.	TRBV6-5	CASSPTGSGNTIYF
TRBJ1-4	.	TRBV5-1	CASSASQGPRGNEKLFF
TRBJ2-3	.	TRBV15	CATSTLPGMGISTDTQYF
TRBJ2-1	.	TRBV29-1	CSARRVGVNEQFF
TRBJ2-7	TRBD1	TRBV6-1	CASRQGGLREQYF
TRBJ2-5	.	TRBV11-2	CASSLGGANQETQYF
TRBJ2-1	TRBD1	TRBV7-3	CASSFLDRGNEQFF
TRBJ1-5	.	TRBV9	CASSRGGDSNQPQHF
TRBJ2-7	.	TRBV4-1	CASSQEDQGDYEQYF
TRBJ1-2	.	TRBV2	CASSGNPGLDF
TRBJ1-1	.	TRBV5-4	CASSSIWHRDTEAFF
TRBJ1-2	.	TRBV19	CASSPHRTGNYGYTF
TRBJ1-2	.	TRBV27	CASSQLPRFGNYGYTF
TRBJ2-7	TRBD2	TRBV6-5	CASSLSGGIFGQYF
TRBJ1-4	.	TRBV18	CASSPEGSALFNEKLFF
TRBJ2-2	.	TRBV9	CASSVDRVDGELFF
TRBJ2-2	.	TRBV7-3	CASSLDGNTGELFF
TRBJ2-5	.	TRBV2	CASSDSVYPTQYF
TRBJ1-1	.	TRBV19	CASSRDRQLMNTEAFF
TRBJ2-1	.	TRBV5-6	CASSYGPRGDNEQFF
TRBJ1-2	TRBD1	TRBV13	CASSLGAGGFYGYTF
TRBJ1-1	.	TRBV27	CASRASPGLNTEAFF
TRBJ2-5	.	TRBV28	CASRGGQEAQYF